These T cell receptor beta chains were read from a single sample in a study of cytomegalovirus exposure and HLA in healthy donors. Assay used: immunoSEQ multiplex PCR; TCRdb lists only in-frame clones, some missing. The sample has around 250,000 clones; 90% are singletons. Sequenced sample: PBMCs. These receptors came from a woman between 18 and 29 years old in good health and CMV-seronegative. CDR3s include the opening cysteine and the closing phenylalanine or tryptophan. D genes are given only for firm matches. A clone size is listed for some rows: how often the clone was seen (once, few, many), or a class if it is expanded.

CDR3 length: 14
J gene: TRBJ2-7
V gene: TRBV7-6
clone size: -
D gene: -
CDR3 DNA: TGTGCCAGCAGCCCCGCCCGGTCCATGAGCGAGCAGTACTTC
CDR3 protein: CASSPARSMSEQYF

CDR3 length: 19
J gene: TRBJ2-2
V gene: TRBV7-8
clone size: once
D gene: TRBD2
CDR3 DNA: TGTGCCAGCAGCTTAGCGATGGCTAGCGGGGGGGCCGGCACCGGGGAGCTGTTTTTT
CDR3 protein: CASSLAMASGGAGTGELFF

CDR3 length: 13
J gene: TRBJ1-2
V gene: TRBV9
clone size: -
D gene: -
CDR3 DNA: TGTGCCAGCAGCGTAGGCGAGGATCCGGGCTACACCTTC
CDR3 protein: CASSVGEDPGYTF

CDR3 length: 12
J gene: TRBJ1-1
V gene: TRBV13
clone size: -
D gene: -
CDR3 DNA: TGTGCCAGCAGCTATACGAGGACTGAAGCTTTCTTT
CDR3 protein: CASSYTRTEAFF

CDR3 length: 13
J gene: TRBJ2-1
V gene: TRBV27
clone size: -
D gene: -
CDR3 DNA: TGTGCCAGCAGTTTATCCCTCGGGGATGAGCAGTTCTTC
CDR3 protein: CASSLSLGDEQFF

CDR3 length: 15
J gene: TRBJ2-5
V gene: TRBV2
clone size: -
D gene: TRBD2
CDR3 DNA: TGTGCCAGCAGTGAAGAGCGGGGAGCCCAAGAGACCCAGTACTTC
CDR3 protein: CASSEERGAQETQYF

CDR3 length: 13
J gene: TRBJ2-7
V gene: TRBV7-6
clone size: -
D gene: -
CDR3 DNA: TGTGCCAGCAGTCGCACTCACAGGGACGAGCAGTACTTC
CDR3 protein: CASSRTHRDEQYF

CDR3 length: 17
J gene: TRBJ2-2
V gene: TRBV4-3
clone size: -
D gene: -
CDR3 DNA: TGCGCCAGCAGCCAGGCAGCTGGTTCGGGGTACACCGGGGAGCTGTTTTTT
CDR3 protein: CASSQAAGSGYTGELFF

CDR3 length: 14
J gene: TRBJ1-1
V gene: TRBV6-5
clone size: -
D gene: -
CDR3 DNA: TGTGCCAGCAGTTACTCGAAACGAGATGCTGAAGCTTTCTTT
CDR3 protein: CASSYSKRDAEAFF

CDR3 length: 13
J gene: TRBJ1-1
V gene: TRBV28
clone size: -
D gene: TRBD1
CDR3 DNA: TGTGCCAGCAGCCTGACAGGGGTTACTGAAGCTTTCTTT
CDR3 protein: CASSLTGVTEAFF

CDR3 length: 14
J gene: TRBJ1-5
V gene: TRBV10-2
clone size: once
D gene: -
CDR3 DNA: TGCGCCAGCAGTGAGCCGTACCCAGGTCAGCCCCAGCATTTT
CDR3 protein: CASSEPYPGQPQHF

CDR3 length: 13
J gene: TRBJ2-3
V gene: TRBV7-9
clone size: -
D gene: -
CDR3 DNA: TGTGCCAGCATCATACCTGGGGAGGATACGCAGTATTTT
CDR3 protein: CASIIPGEDTQYF

CDR3 length: 16
J gene: TRBJ1-2
V gene: TRBV7-8
clone size: -
D gene: TRBD1
CDR3 DNA: TGTGCCAGCAGCTTAGACACAGGGGCTCCTAACTATGGCTACACCTTC
CDR3 protein: CASSLDTGAPNYGYTF

CDR3 length: 14
J gene: TRBJ1-2
V gene: TRBV7-2
clone size: -
D gene: TRBD1
CDR3 DNA: TGTGCCAGCAGCTTAGGACAGGGGGGCTATGGCTACACCTTC
CDR3 protein: CASSLGQGGYGYTF

CDR3 length: 12
J gene: TRBJ1-2
V gene: TRBV27
clone size: -
D gene: -
CDR3 DNA: TGTGCCAGCAGCCAGGGGAACTATGGCTACACCTTC
CDR3 protein: CASSQGNYGYTF

CDR3 length: 16
J gene: TRBJ2-5
V gene: TRBV4-3
clone size: -
D gene: TRBD1
CDR3 DNA: TGCGCCAGCAGCCAGGGCGGGCCAGGGGGCGAAGAGACCCAGTACTTC
CDR3 protein: CASSQGGPGGEETQYF

CDR3 length: 14
J gene: TRBJ1-1
V gene: TRBV5-6
clone size: -
D gene: -
CDR3 DNA: TGTGCCAGCAGCTTGGATCCCGGAGGCACTGAAGCTTTCTTT
CDR3 protein: CASSLDPGGTEAFF

CDR3 length: 17
J gene: TRBJ2-7
V gene: TRBV4-1
clone size: -
D gene: TRBD1
CDR3 DNA: TGCGCCAGCAGCCAACCTTTGGGACAGGCGCCTCTCTACGAGCAGTACTTC
CDR3 protein: CASSQPLGQAPLYEQYF

CDR3 length: 17
J gene: TRBJ1-2
V gene: TRBV4-3
clone size: -
D gene: -
CDR3 DNA: TGCGCCAGCAGCCAAGATTTCCGGGGGGGTTCTAACTATGGCTACACCTTC
CDR3 protein: CASSQDFRGGSNYGYTF

CDR3 length: 13
J gene: TRBJ1-5
V gene: TRBV30
clone size: few
D gene: -
CDR3 DNA: TGTGCCTGGAGTGTAGCAGGGGATCAGCCCCAGCATTTT
CDR3 protein: CAWSVAGDQPQHF

CDR3 length: 13
J gene: TRBJ2-7
V gene: TRBV2
clone size: -
D gene: -
CDR3 DNA: TGTGCCAGCAGAGGAGGGGGGGCCTACGAGCAGTACTTC
CDR3 protein: CASRGGGAYEQYF

CDR3 length: 14
J gene: TRBJ1-2
V gene: TRBV28
clone size: -
D gene: -
CDR3 DNA: TGTGCCAGCAGTTGGGCCACGGGGGACTATGGCTACACCTTC
CDR3 protein: CASSWATGDYGYTF

CDR3 length: 16
J gene: TRBJ1-6
V gene: TRBV28
clone size: -
D gene: -
CDR3 DNA: TGTGCCAGCAGTGGGAGGGGGGGCTCCTATAATTCACCCCTCCACTTT
CDR3 protein: CASSGRGGSYNSPLHF

CDR3 length: 14
J gene: TRBJ1-1
V gene: TRBV6-1
clone size: -
D gene: TRBD1
CDR3 DNA: TGTGCCAGCAGTGAACAGGGGGTGGGCACTGAAGCTTTCTTT
CDR3 protein: CASSEQGVGTEAFF

CDR3 length: 13
J gene: TRBJ1-1
V gene: TRBV7-9
clone size: -
D gene: -
CDR3 DNA: TGTGCCAGCAGCCCAAGTAAGGGGGCTGAAGCTTTCTTT
CDR3 protein: CASSPSKGAEAFF

CDR3 length: 13
J gene: TRBJ1-4
V gene: TRBV14
clone size: -
D gene: -
CDR3 DNA: TGTGCCAGCAGCTTTTTTAATAATGAAAAACTGTTTTTT
CDR3 protein: CASSFFNNEKLFF

CDR3 length: 17
J gene: TRBJ1-3
V gene: TRBV27
clone size: -
D gene: TRBD1
CDR3 DNA: TGTGCCAGCATGCCCTACAGGGACAGGGTGGCCGGAAACACCATATATTTT
CDR3 protein: CASMPYRDRVAGNTIYF

CDR3 length: 14
J gene: TRBJ1-2
V gene: TRBV28
clone size: -
D gene: -
CDR3 DNA: TGTGCCAGCAGTCCCTCGGGACACATCTATGGCTACACCTTC
CDR3 protein: CASSPSGHIYGYTF

CDR3 length: 15
J gene: TRBJ2-1
V gene: TRBV5-4
clone size: -
D gene: TRBD2
CDR3 DNA: TGTGCCAGCAGCTTTGCTAGCGGGGCATACAATGAGCAGTTCTTC
CDR3 protein: CASSFASGAYNEQFF

CDR3 length: 15
J gene: TRBJ1-5
V gene: TRBV6-5
clone size: -
D gene: -
CDR3 DNA: TGTGCCAGCAGTTACTCCCCCCAAAGCAATCAGCCCCAGCATTTT
CDR3 protein: CASSYSPQSNQPQHF

CDR3 length: 14
J gene: TRBJ2-3
V gene: TRBV7-9
clone size: -
D gene: -
CDR3 DNA: TGTGCCAGCAGCTTAGCCGCAAGTCAGGATACGCAGTATTTT
CDR3 protein: CASSLAASQDTQYF

CDR3 length: 17
J gene: TRBJ1-4
V gene: TRBV25-1
clone size: once
D gene: TRBD1
CDR3 DNA: TGTGCCAGCAGTGTTGGACAGGAGAGTCTAGGGGGTGAAAAACTGTTTTTT
CDR3 protein: CASSVGQESLGGEKLFF

CDR3 length: 17
J gene: TRBJ1-4
V gene: TRBV5-6
clone size: -
D gene: -
CDR3 DNA: TGTGCCAGCAGTCACTCACCTCGAGGGAGGGAGAATGAAAAACTGTTTTTT
CDR3 protein: CASSHSPRGRENEKLFF

CDR3 length: 18
J gene: TRBJ1-5
V gene: TRBV28
clone size: -
D gene: TRBD1
CDR3 DNA: TGTGCCAGCAGGGACCGGGACAGGGTCTTCCGGAGCAATCAGCCCCAGCATTTT
CDR3 protein: CASRDRDRVFRSNQPQHF

CDR3 length: 14
J gene: TRBJ2-1
V gene: TRBV9
clone size: few
D gene: TRBD2
CDR3 DNA: TGTGCCAGCAGCCCAACGGGGGGTCGTAATGAGCAGTTCTTC
CDR3 protein: CASSPTGGRNEQFF

CDR3 length: 16
J gene: TRBJ2-2
V gene: TRBV5-1
clone size: few
D gene: TRBD1
CDR3 DNA: TGCGCCAGCAGCCCTTGGGACAGGGAAAGGACCGGGGAGCTGTTTTTT
CDR3 protein: CASSPWDRERTGELFF

CDR3 length: 15
J gene: TRBJ1-6
V gene: TRBV7-2
clone size: -
D gene: TRBD1
CDR3 DNA: TGTGCCAGCAGCTTAGTTGGGACAGGGAATTCACCCCTCCACTTT
CDR3 protein: CASSLVGTGNSPLHF

CDR3 length: 15
J gene: TRBJ2-3
V gene: TRBV7-3
clone size: -
D gene: -
CDR3 DNA: TGTGCCAGCAGCGCCCTGGGCGGGGGCACAGATACGCAGTATTTT
CDR3 protein: CASSALGGGTDTQYF

CDR3 length: 17
J gene: TRBJ1-6
V gene: TRBV2
clone size: -
D gene: TRBD1
CDR3 DNA: TGTGCCTCGTACTCCGGGACAGCCTGGGGGAATAATTCACCCCTCCACTTT
CDR3 protein: CASYSGTAWGNNSPLHF

CDR3 length: 16
J gene: TRBJ2-1
V gene: TRBV7-9
clone size: -
D gene: TRBD2
CDR3 DNA: TGTGCCAGCAGCTCGTTAGCGGGGGGGCGTAATGTTGAGCAGTTCTTC
CDR3 protein: CASSSLAGGRNVEQFF

CDR3 length: 15
J gene: TRBJ2-5
V gene: TRBV11-2
clone size: -
D gene: TRBD2
CDR3 DNA: TGTGCCAGCAGCGTCAGCGGGGTCGACCAAGAGACCCAGTACTTC
CDR3 protein: CASSVSGVDQETQYF

CDR3 length: 16
J gene: TRBJ2-1
V gene: TRBV27
clone size: -
D gene: TRBD2
CDR3 DNA: TGTGCCAGCAGTTTATATCTAGCGGGGGGGCTCAATGAGCAGTTCTTC
CDR3 protein: CASSLYLAGGLNEQFF

CDR3 length: 13
J gene: TRBJ2-3
V gene: TRBV7-2
clone size: -
D gene: -
CDR3 DNA: TGTGCCAGAGGGGGGGTCGGCACAGATACGCAGTATTTT
CDR3 protein: CARGGVGTDTQYF

CDR3 length: 16
J gene: TRBJ2-1
V gene: TRBV13
clone size: -
D gene: TRBD2
CDR3 DNA: TGTGCCAGCAGCCCCAGTGGTAGCGGGGTCGTCGGGGAGCAGTTCTTC
CDR3 protein: CASSPSGSGVVGEQFF

CDR3 length: 15
J gene: TRBJ1-1
V gene: TRBV7-3
clone size: -
D gene: TRBD1
CDR3 DNA: TGTGCCAGCAGCAGGTCAGGGGGCGCGGACACTGAAGCTTTCTTT
CDR3 protein: CASSRSGGADTEAFF

CDR3 length: 15
J gene: TRBJ1-1
V gene: TRBV19
clone size: -
D gene: TRBD1
CDR3 DNA: TGTGCCAGTAGGACAGGGGAGGGTGTCGACACTGAAGCTTTCTTT
CDR3 protein: CASRTGEGVDTEAFF

CDR3 length: 16
J gene: TRBJ2-2
V gene: TRBV7-2
clone size: -
D gene: TRBD2
CDR3 DNA: TGTGCCAGCAGCTCAAGATATGGACTAGATGCCGGGGAGCTGTTTTTT
CDR3 protein: CASSSRYGLDAGELFF

CDR3 length: 12
J gene: TRBJ2-3
V gene: TRBV28
clone size: -
D gene: -
CDR3 DNA: TGTGCCAGCAGTTTTTTATCGGATACGCAGTATTTT
CDR3 protein: CASSFLSDTQYF

CDR3 length: 16
J gene: TRBJ2-3
V gene: TRBV14
clone size: -
D gene: TRBD2
CDR3 DNA: TGTGCCAGCAGCCAAGGACTAGCGGGGGGGCAAGATACGCAGTATTTT
CDR3 protein: CASSQGLAGGQDTQYF

CDR3 length: 16
J gene: TRBJ1-4
V gene: TRBV28
clone size: -
D gene: TRBD1
CDR3 DNA: TGTGCCAGCACTGACGGACAGGCCGCAACTAATGAAAAACTGTTTTTT
CDR3 protein: CASTDGQAATNEKLFF

CDR3 length: 15
J gene: TRBJ2-2
V gene: TRBV27
clone size: -
D gene: TRBD1
CDR3 DNA: TGTGCCAGCGCATTCAGGGACAGGATCCCCGGGGAGCTGTTTTTT
CDR3 protein: CASAFRDRIPGELFF